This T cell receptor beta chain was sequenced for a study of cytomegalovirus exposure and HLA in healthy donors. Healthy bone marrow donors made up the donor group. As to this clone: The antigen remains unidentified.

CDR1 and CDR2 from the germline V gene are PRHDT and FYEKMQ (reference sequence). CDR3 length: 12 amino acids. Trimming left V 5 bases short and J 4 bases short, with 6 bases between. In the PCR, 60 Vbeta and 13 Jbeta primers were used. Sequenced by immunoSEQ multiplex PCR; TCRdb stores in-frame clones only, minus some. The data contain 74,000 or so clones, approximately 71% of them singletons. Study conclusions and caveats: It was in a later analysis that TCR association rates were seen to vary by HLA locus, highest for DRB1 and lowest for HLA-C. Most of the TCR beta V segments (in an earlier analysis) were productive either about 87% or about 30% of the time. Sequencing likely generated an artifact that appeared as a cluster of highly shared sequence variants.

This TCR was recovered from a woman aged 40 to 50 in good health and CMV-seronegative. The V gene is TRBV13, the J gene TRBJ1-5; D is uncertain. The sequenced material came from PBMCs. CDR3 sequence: CASSIINQPQHF. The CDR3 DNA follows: TGTGCCAGCAGCATAATTAATCAGCCCCAGCATTTT.